The entry below describes one T cell receptor beta chain. As the template, RNA transcripts were used to amplify TCR beta CDR3 regions. The first round was an RT-PCR with HTBI primers, and the second round was a multiplex PCR. MiXCR, applied by TCRdb to the multiplex PCR reads, yields one record per CDR3 protein. The sample records 600,000 to 950,000 distinct CDR3 sequences, roughly two fifths being singletons. V was shortened by 2 bases and J by 4 bases, with 8 bases between the two germline ends. CDR1 is SGHDN and CDR2 is FVKESK in the germline V gene. The CDR3 consists of 14 residues. This record comes from a study of Graves' ophthalmopathy and Graves' hyperthyroidism. Overall study context: The collection of peripheral blood took place at initial diagnosis, before any treatment.

The TCR originated in an adult man with Graves' ophthalmopathy. The chain carries TRBV14 and TRBJ2-2, with D possibly matching TRBD2 (6 bases). The specimen was peripheral blood. The DNA of the CDR3 is TGTGCCAGCAGCCAATTCGGGGGCACCGGGGAGCTGTTTTTT. It yields the protein CASSQFGGTGELFF.